This entry lists 17 T cell receptor beta chains sequenced from one sample in a study of early stage breast cancer tumors. The table came from immunoSEQ multiplex PCR; TCRdb's copy has only in-frame clones and leaves some out. The sample includes some 30,000 clones, roughly 86% of them seen just once. The sample taken for sequencing was blood. The receptors come from a person aged 45 to 59 with breast cancer.

V usage is TRBV6-1 and J usage is TRBJ2-2, with 9 bases fitting TRBD2. The CDR3 extends over 14 amino acids. V lost 7 bases, J lost 4 bases, and 4 bases stayed unmatched. Germline-derived CDR1 and CDR2 are MNHNS and SASEGT. For the CDR3, the DNA is TGTGCCAGCAAGAGCGGGAGGAGCACCGGGGAGCTGTTTTTT. Amino acid sequence: CASKSGRSTGELFF.

The genes are TRBV7-3 and TRBJ1-2; the match to TRBD1 covers 7 bases. The CDR3 extends over 14 amino acids. The junction had 5 bases not matched to a gene; V was cut back by 2 bases and J by 5 bases. From germline, CDR1 is SGHTA and CDR2 FQGTGA. This CDR3 reads CASSLPSRGYGYTF. CDR3 DNA: TGTGCCAGCAGCTTACCCAGCAGGGGGTATGGCTACACCTTC.

The rearrangement links TRBV7-2 to TRBJ2-7; possibly TRBD1 for D (6 bases). This CDR3 is built from 12 residues. In germline, CDR1 is SGHTA, CDR2 FQGNSA. The V end lost 8 bases, the J end lost 3 bases, and 11 bases lay between the germline ends. The CDR3 here is CASGAGVYEQYF. CDR3 DNA sequence: TGTGCCAGCGGCGCAGGGGTCTACGAGCAGTACTTC. Looking up the rest from reference TRBV7-2 and TRBJ2-7 gives the full variable domain: GAGVSQSPSNKVTEKGKDVELRCDPISGHTALYWYRQSLGQGLEFLIYFQGNSAPDKSGLPSDRFSAERTGGSVSTLTIQRTQQEDSAVYLCASGAGVYEQYFGPGTRLTVT.

V gene TRBV19 combines with J gene TRBJ2-1, with TRBD1 identical over 7 bases. V lost 4 bases to trimming and J lost 10 bases; unmatched junction nucleotides: 10. CDR3 length: 14 amino acids. From germline, CDR1 is LNHDA and CDR2 SQIVND (reference sequence). The CDR3 sequence: CASSNQGVVGEQFF. CDR3 coding DNA: TGTGCCAGTAGTAACCAGGGGGTTGTGGGCGAGCAGTTCTTC.

This clone occurred a few times. The chain is built from TRBV29-1 and TRBJ1-2, with a possible D match to TRBD1 (5 bases). The CDR3 is made up of 14 amino acids. Germline values: CDR1 SQVTM, CDR2 ANQGSEA. V lost 6 bases and J lost 4, with 18 bases in between. CDR3 region: CSVDGFDRTYGYTF. The DNA for the CDR3 is TGCAGCGTCGACGGTTTTGACAGAACCTATGGCTACACCTTC.

The CDR3 spells CASSPGTGQYEQYF. CDR3 DNA sequence: TGTGCCAGCAGCCCCGGGACAGGGCAGTACGAGCAGTACTTC. The rearrangement uses TRBV7-3 and TRBJ2-7, with 9 bases lining up with TRBD1. With 5 bases clipped from V and 4 bases from J, the junction kept 6 bases outside the gene matches. The CDR3 has 14 amino acids. Germline V gives CDR1 SGHTA, CDR2 FQGTGA.

V gene TRBV5-1 combines with J gene TRBJ2-3; 7 bases align to TRBD1. The CDR3 length is 16 residues. V dropped 0 bases and J dropped 6; count of bases not matched to a gene: 10. CDR1 is SGHRS and CDR2 is YFSETQ in the germline V gene. CDR3 residues: CASSLAPGQRRDTQYF. The CDR3 bases are TGCGCCAGCAGCTTGGCCCCGGGACAGCGTCGGGATACGCAGTATTTT.

J is TRBJ2-3 and V is TRBV5-4; 8 nucleotides match TRBD2. Germline values: CDR1 SGHNT, CDR2 YYREEE (reference sequence). The CDR3 consists of 17 residues. J was trimmed by 3 bases and V by 4 bases; bases with no gene match: 13. DNA of the CDR3: TGTGCCAGCAGCGCCGGGACTAGAGGGGATGTGACAGATACGCAGTATTTT. Its translation is CASSAGTRGDVTDTQYF.

This clone was found once. This chain links TRBV5-1 with TRBJ1-1; D is ambiguous. Germline CDR1 reads SGHRS; CDR2 reads YFSETQ. This CDR3 spans 13 amino acids. Trimming cost V 0 bases and J 1 base, with 4 bases left between them. This CDR3 reads CASSLGKNTEAFF. CDR3 nucleotides: TGCGCCAGCAGCTTGGGGAAGAACACTGAAGCTTTCTTT. Variable domain in full (rest from reference TRBV5-1 and TRBJ1-1): KAGVTQTPRYLIKTRGQQVTLSCSPISGHRSVSWYQQTPGQGLQFLFEYFSETQRNKGNFPGRFSGRQFSNSRSEMNVSTLELGDSALYLCASSLGKNTEAFFGQGTRLTVV.

The rearrangement uses TRBV13 and TRBJ2-7; D is perhaps TRBD1 or TRBD2 (5 bases each). The germline V and J ends were trimmed by 5 bases and 4 bases, with 30 bases remaining between them. This CDR3 region has 19 residues. In germline, CDR1 is PRHDT, CDR2 FYEKMQ (reference sequence). The CDR3 loop reads CASSLNLHTGTAGTYEQYF. Written as DNA, the CDR3 is TGTGCCAGCAGCCTAAACCTACACACCGGGACCGCGGGCACATACGAGCAGTACTTC.

The table lists this clone with a count of one. The chain combines TRBV9 with TRBJ2-1; 9 positions match TRBD2. This CDR3 spans 11 amino acids. Trimming at V came to 7 bases and at J to 7 bases, leaving 0 bases not matched to a gene. CDR1 is SGDLS, CDR2 YYNGEE, per germline. DNA of the CDR3: TGTGCCAGCGCGGGGGGGAATGAGCAGTTCTTC. This codes for CASAGGNEQFF.

The chain joins TRBV5-4 to TRBJ2-3; D is ambiguous. The V gene's germline CDR1 is SGHNT and CDR2 YYREEE (reference sequence). V shed 4 bases and J shed 2 bases, with 11 bases lying between them. The CDR3 consists of 14 residues. CDR3: CASSPTASTDTQYF. CDR3 DNA: TGTGCCAGCAGCCCCACCGCATCCACAGATACGCAGTATTTT.

The rearrangement joins TRBV9 to TRBJ2-5, with 15 bases that match TRBD2. Trimming cost V 6 bases and J 5 bases; bases outside gene matches: 2. The germline gives CDR1 SGDLS, CDR2 YYNGEE. The CDR3 has 14 residues. The CDR3: CASTGLAGGETQYF. Written as DNA, the CDR3 is TGTGCCAGCACCGGACTAGCGGGGGGGGAGACCCAGTACTTC. The full variable domain, its missing parts supplied by reference TRBV9 and TRBJ2-5, is DSGVTQTPKHLITATGQRVTLRCSPRSGDLSVYWYQQSLDQGLQFLIQYYNGEERAKGNILERFSAQQFPDLHSELNLSSLELGDSALYFCASTGLAGGETQYFGPGTRLLVL.

This chain connects TRBV6-1 to TRBJ1-5; 7 bases agree with TRBD1. V trimming: 6 bases; J trimming: 3 bases; junction bases outside the gene matches: 5. The CDR3 is 14 residues long. Germline loops: CDR1 MNHNS, CDR2 SASEGT. Here the CDR3 reads CASSRQGDNQPQHF. For the CDR3, the DNA is TGTGCCAGCAGCAGACAGGGAGACAATCAGCCCCAGCATTTT.

The chain recombines TRBV11-2 with TRBJ2-3, with D possibly matching TRBD1 (6 bases). This CDR3 is 14 amino acids long. Germline lookup yields CDR1 SGHAT and CDR2 FQNNGV. Between the trimmed V and J ends, which lost 3 bases and 2 bases, there was a span of 9 bases. This CDR3 is CASSFGQNTDTQYF. CDR3 nucleotide sequence: TGTGCCAGCAGCTTTGGACAGAACACAGATACGCAGTATTTT. Combining the CDR3 with reference TRBV11-2 and TRBJ2-3 gives the whole variable domain EAGVAQSPRYKIIEKRQSVAFWCNPISGHATLYWYQQILGQGPKLLIQFQNNGVVDDSQLPKDRFSAERLKGVDSTLKIQPAKLEDSAVYLCASSFGQNTDTQYFGPGTRLTVL.

The chain uses TRBV7-3 and TRBJ2-2; 10 bases fit TRBD2. The CDR3 loop spans 16 amino acids. Germline V gene data show CDR1 as SGHTA and CDR2 as FQGTGA. V shed 0 bases, J shed 8 bases, and the junction held 6 bases outside the gene matches. Written as DNA, the CDR3 is TGTGCCAGCAGCTTAACATCCGGGACTAGCGATGGGGAGCTGTTTTTT. Its protein product is CASSLTSGTSDGELFF.

The genes are TRBV5-1 and TRBJ1-5, with D possibly being TRBD1 (5 bases). The V end was cut by 2 bases, the J end by 0 bases, with 15 bases between. Germline loops: CDR1 SGHRS, CDR2 YFSETQ. There are 17 residues in the CDR3. The DNA of the CDR3 is TGCGCCAGCAGCTTCCCCCTGACAGAGAATAGCAATCAGCCCCAGCATTTT. Translating gives CASSFPLTENSNQPQHF.